This T cell receptor (beta chain) was captured by sequencing in a study of T cell responses to AZD1222 COVID-19 vaccine. A remark on this clone: Its matching antigen is unknown.

Study results and caveats: Seropositivity was recorded at baseline in only a handful of AZD1222 recipients. Spike-specific TCR breadth and depth both grew after two AZD1222 doses.

TCRdb's copy holds only in-frame clones and misses some; the assay was immunoSEQ multiplex PCR. The repertoire holds 250,000 to 300,000 clones, almost 95% seen once, with 0.55% in the top ten. Between the trimmed V and J ends, which lost 2 bases and 0 bases, there was a span of 1 base. Germline V CDR1 and CDR2: MDHEN, SYDVKM. The CDR3 has 12 residues. The sequencing here drew on peripheral blood, taken 28 days after the second AZD1222 dose. The sequence was obtained from an adult who received the AZD1222 COVID-19 vaccine. The chain employs TRBV28 and TRBJ1-1; D unresolved. CDR3 nucleotide sequence: TGTGCCAGCAGTTTAATGAACACTGAAGCTTTCTTT. Protein product: CASSLMNTEAFF.